This T cell receptor beta chain comes out of a study of spatial heterogeneity in lung cancer. The study tagged each TCR cDNA molecule with a unique molecular identifier. TCRdb itself ran the 5' RACE reads through MiXCR, one entry per CDR3 protein. The sample lists some 120,000 distinct CDR3 sequences; more than 9% were seen once. Time point meaning: blood at routine non-recurrence follow-up after resection. Whole RNA, isolated from tumor, nontumor lung or frozen PBMC, was sequenced without prior sorting. This clonotype has ten or more counts. Material: PBMCs, obtained at follow-up. The source is a male donor with early-stage non-small cell lung cancer.

CDR3 in amino acids: CASSSGHTGTEAFF. The CDR3 nucleotides are TGTGCCAGCAGTTCGGGACACACGGGGACTGAAGCTTTCTTT. The chain is built from TRBV27 and TRBJ1-1; D may be TRBD1 (6 bases). Trimming removed 4 bases from V and 5 bases from J, with 14 bases in between. Germline V gene data show CDR1 as MNHEY and CDR2 as SMNVEV (reference sequence). This CDR3 spans 14 amino acids.